A selection of T cell receptor beta chains follows, all from one sample in a study of a mutant IDH1 vaccine in newly diagnosed glioma. Antigen specificity for these receptors is unknown. The table came from immunoSEQ multiplex PCR; TCRdb's copy has only in-frame clones and leaves some out. This sample has about 26,000 clones, with around 80% found just once. The source material was PBMCs, sampled from a glioma patient whose treatment included an IDH1 peptide vaccine. The receptors were sampled from a man in his forties with glioma. Some clones in this sample may be carry-over from other donors' samples. The CDR3 runs from the conserved cysteine through the conserved F or W. Where a row states a size, it is once, few, many or the class of an expanded clone; other rows omit it.

CDR3: CASSHTAYGTDTQYF; J: TRBJ2-3; size: NA; V: TRBV18
CDR3: CASSQDLDGGRTGELFF; J: TRBJ2-2; size: NA; V: TRBV4-3
CDR3: CASSVDLAGGSYNEQFF; J: TRBJ2-1; size: NA; V: TRBV9
CDR3: CASSLVGGMNTEAFF; J: TRBJ1-1; size: NA; V: TRBV7-2
CDR3: CASSPGGASYGYTF; J: TRBJ1-2; size: NA; V: TRBV5-1
CDR3: CASSSGGGLAKNIQYF; J: TRBJ2-4; size: NA; V: TRBV7-8
CDR3: CASSPVVDGPLGGYTF; J: TRBJ1-2; size: NA; V: TRBV5-4
CDR3: CASSLDGSDTQYF; J: TRBJ2-3; size: once; V: TRBV5-4
CDR3: CASVDYGYTF; J: TRBJ1-2; size: NA; V: TRBV6-7
CDR3: CACPDREGGELFF; J: TRBJ2-2; size: NA; V: TRBV30
CDR3: CASSPGGQGVSPLHF; J: TRBJ1-6; size: few; V: TRBV6-4
CDR3: CASSSTGQTYEQYF; J: TRBJ2-7; size: NA; V: TRBV10-2
CDR3: CASRDRGGNTIYF; J: TRBJ1-3; size: NA; V: TRBV7-6
CDR3: CASSYLGAGANVLTF; J: TRBJ2-6; size: NA; V: TRBV6-6
CDR3: CASQRGAGTDTQYF; J: TRBJ2-3; size: once; V: TRBV14
CDR3: CASSVGTGDTDTQYF; J: TRBJ2-3; size: NA; V: TRBV6-4
CDR3: CASSARDRTNQPQHF; J: TRBJ1-5; size: NA; V: TRBV6-1
CDR3: CASSQDEWGSYEQYF; J: TRBJ2-7; size: NA; V: TRBV4-1
CDR3: CASSSQGANTEAFF; J: TRBJ1-1; size: once; V: TRBV4-1
CDR3: CASSFESGSEAFF; J: TRBJ1-1; size: once; V: TRBV5-6
CDR3: CASSLLAGEYEQYF; J: TRBJ2-7; size: NA; V: TRBV7-2
CDR3: CASSPRLAGVLTDTQYF; J: TRBJ2-3; size: NA; V: TRBV7-2
CDR3: CASSLGTLSGANVLTF; J: TRBJ2-6; size: NA; V: TRBV5-1
CDR3: CASSLFFQRGAPYEQYF; J: TRBJ2-7; size: NA; V: TRBV27
CDR3: CASSFNLAFNYGYTF; J: TRBJ1-2; size: NA; V: TRBV7-8
CDR3: CASSLIGQTYEQYF; J: TRBJ2-7; size: NA; V: TRBV7-8
CDR3: CASSFRPGQGEDEQFF; J: TRBJ2-1; size: NA; V: TRBV5-1
CDR3: CASSGTPPGRPSNEQFF; J: TRBJ2-1; size: NA; V: TRBV27
CDR3: CASSLDGSYNEQFF; J: TRBJ2-1; size: NA; V: TRBV5-1
CDR3: CASSVGLTQGEGQPQHF; J: TRBJ1-5; size: NA; V: TRBV9
CDR3: CASSPLLAGSGSSDQFF; J: TRBJ2-1; size: NA; V: TRBV5-1
CDR3: CASSERDRGVNTEAFF; J: TRBJ1-1; size: NA; V: TRBV10-2
CDR3: CASRGRDRENTEAFF; J: TRBJ1-1; size: few; V: TRBV19
CDR3: CASSEVRANEKLFF; J: TRBJ1-4; size: NA; V: TRBV6-1
CDR3: CASSKEWGAAWYF; J: TRBJ2-3; size: NA; V: TRBV4-2
CDR3: CASGAVGSNQPQHF; J: TRBJ1-5; size: once; V: TRBV2
CDR3: CASSFQTENTEAFF; J: TRBJ1-1; size: NA; V: TRBV7-9
CDR3: CASSVEGYGANVLTF; J: TRBJ2-6; size: NA; V: TRBV9
CDR3: CASSQEGTGNEQYF; J: TRBJ2-7; size: NA; V: TRBV14
CDR3: CASRDRGLEKLFF; J: TRBJ1-4; size: NA; V: TRBV28
CDR3: CASSWGGYGYTF; J: TRBJ1-2; size: few; V: TRBV28
CDR3: CASSLYSNQPQHF; J: TRBJ1-5; size: NA; V: TRBV5-1
CDR3: CASSLVGENSPLHF; J: TRBJ1-6; size: NA; V: TRBV5-1
CDR3: CASRPGTSGGVGELFF; J: TRBJ2-2; size: NA; V: TRBV10-2
CDR3: CASSWDGSGLFF; J: TRBJ1-4; size: NA; V: TRBV5-1
CDR3: CATRTGTAQPQHF; J: TRBJ1-5; size: NA; V: TRBV19
CDR3: CASSLLEGVDYGYTF; J: TRBJ1-2; size: NA; V: TRBV7-8
CDR3: CASTQGPNTEAFF; J: TRBJ1-1; size: few; V: TRBV11-2